This TCR beta chain was identified during a study of long-term antiretroviral therapy in people with HIV. Germline V gives CDR1 SGHVS, CDR2 FQNEAQ. Trimming left V 5 bases short and J 0 bases short, with 10 bases between. The CDR3 length is 14 residues. About this clone itself: Its cognate antigen is unknown.

Study-wide findings and caveats: Diversity remained lower than transplant donor controls, even though it increased after ART. Among HIV repertoires, CDR3 length ranges were narrower than those of controls.

Researchers ran immunoSEQ v3.0 at survey level. Assay used: immunoSEQ multiplex PCR; TCRdb lists only in-frame clones, some missing. Of around 38,000 clones in the sample, approximately 94% were seen once. The source of this sequence is a man younger than 45 with HIV. The sample consisted of unsorted PBMCs, taken around 9.2 years after starting antiretroviral therapy. V is TRBV7-8 and J is TRBJ1-2; D not resolved. Here the CDR3 reads CASSRPGSNYGYTF. The CDR3 coding sequence is TGTGCCAGCAGCCGCCCGGGGTCTAACTATGGCTACACCTTC.